The text below deals with one T cell receptor (beta chain). Its specificity is unknown. The data are from a study of CD8 T cells in ankylosing spondylitis. Study results and caveats: Within peripheral blood, clones linked to disease were CD8+ and relatively rare. Seemingly distinctive of ankylosing spondylitis blood was a TCR beta motif formed by eight highly homologous variants.

The V gene lost 3 bases and the J gene lost 3 bases, with 12 bases spanning the gap. The CDR3 is made up of 13 amino acids. Germline CDR1 is DFQATT and CDR2 is SNEGSKA (reference sequence). MiXCR, run by TCRdb on the 5' RACE reads, gives a single entry per CDR3 protein. The repertoire holds 150,000 to 200,000 distinct CDR3 sequences, with approximately 32% as singletons. The chain couples TRBV20-1 to TRBJ2-7; the D gene is possibly TRBD1 (6 bases). The TCR was taken from a male donor with ankylosing spondylitis. The sequenced material came from synovial fluid, either unsorted or a sorted T cell fraction (not recorded which). Here the CDR3 DNA reads TGCAGTGCTAGTGAGGGACACAACTACGAGCAGTACTTC. It is translated as CSASEGHNYEQYF.